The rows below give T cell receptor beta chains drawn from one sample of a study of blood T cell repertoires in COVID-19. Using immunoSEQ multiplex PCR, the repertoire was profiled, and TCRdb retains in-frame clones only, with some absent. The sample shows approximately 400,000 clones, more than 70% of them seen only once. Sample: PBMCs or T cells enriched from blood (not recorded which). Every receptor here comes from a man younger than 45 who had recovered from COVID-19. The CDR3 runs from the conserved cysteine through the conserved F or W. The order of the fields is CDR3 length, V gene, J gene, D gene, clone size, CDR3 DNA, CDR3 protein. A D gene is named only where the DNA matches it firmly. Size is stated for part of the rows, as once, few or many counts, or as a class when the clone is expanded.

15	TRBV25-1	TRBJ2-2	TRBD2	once	TGTGCCAGCAGGGGCGGGGGGCGTTTGGCCGGGGAGCTGTTTTTT	CASRGGGRLAGELFF
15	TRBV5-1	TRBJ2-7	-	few	TGCGCCAGCAGCTCAAGCCTGAATTTATGGTCGGAGCAGTACTTC	CASSSSLNLWSEQYF
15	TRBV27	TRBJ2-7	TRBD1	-	TGTGCCAGCAGTTTGCACAGGGGGATTTCCTACGAGCAGTACTTC	CASSLHRGISYEQYF
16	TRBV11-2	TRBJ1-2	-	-	TGTGCCAGCAGCTTACGAGGGAGACAGGAGCTCTATGGCTACACCTTC	CASSLRGRQELYGYTF
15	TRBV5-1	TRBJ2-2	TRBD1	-	TGCGCCAGCAGCTCGACAGGGGGCGGCACCGGGGAGCTGTTTTTT	CASSSTGGGTGELFF
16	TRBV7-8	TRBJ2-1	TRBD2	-	TGTGCCAGCAGCTCACCCGGGGGGTTTACCTACAATGAGCAGTTCTTC	CASSSPGGFTYNEQFF
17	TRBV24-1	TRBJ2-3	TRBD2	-	TGTGCCACCAGTGATTTGTTACTAGCGGGGTGGACAGATACGCAGTATTTT	CATSDLLLAGWTDTQYF
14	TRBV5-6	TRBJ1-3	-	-	TGTGCCAGCAGCTTGGGACAGACAGGAAACACCATATATTTT	CASSLGQTGNTIYF
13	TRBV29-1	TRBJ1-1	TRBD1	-	TGCAGCGGTCAACAGGGGTCTAGAGCTGAAGCTTTCTTT	CSGQQGSRAEAFF
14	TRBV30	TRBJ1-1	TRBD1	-	TGTGCCTGGAATGGGGGACAGGGGGCAAGTGAAGCTTTCTTT	CAWNGGQGASEAFF
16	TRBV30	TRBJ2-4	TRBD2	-	TGTGCCTGGAGTGGTAGCGGGGGTCCAGCCAAAAACATTCAGTACTTC	CAWSGSGGPAKNIQYF
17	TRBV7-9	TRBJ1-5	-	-	TGTGCCAGCAGCTTTGTAGGGAGCGGTTATAGCAATCAGCCCCAGCATTTT	CASSFVGSGYSNQPQHF
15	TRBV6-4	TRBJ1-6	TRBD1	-	TGTGCCAGCAGTGACAGGGGGACAGGGGTTTCACCCCTCCACTTT	CASSDRGTGVSPLHF
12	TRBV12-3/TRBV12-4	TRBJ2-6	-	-	TGTGCCAGCTCATTTGGGGCCAACGTCCTGACTTTC	CASSFGANVLTF
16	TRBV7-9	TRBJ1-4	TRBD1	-	TGTGCCAGCAGCTTAGCTACCGGGACAGGGATCCAAAAACTGTTTTTT	CASSLATGTGIQKLFF
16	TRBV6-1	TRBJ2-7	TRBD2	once	TGTGCCAGCAGCGAACTAGCGGGAATAATGTCAAAACAGCAGTACTTC	CASSELAGIMSKQQYF
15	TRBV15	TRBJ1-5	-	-	TGTGCCACCAGCAGAGATCCGGGGTCTTATCAGCCCCAGCATTTT	CATSRDPGSYQPQHF
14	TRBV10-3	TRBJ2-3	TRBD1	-	TGTGCCATCACCGGGGACAGGGCCACAGATACGCAGTATTTT	CAITGDRATDTQYF
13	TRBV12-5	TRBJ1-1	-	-	TGTGCTAGTGGTTTGGGGCTGATCCCTGAAGCTTTCTTT	CASGLGLIPEAFF
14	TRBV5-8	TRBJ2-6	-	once	TGTGCCAGCTCCCAGGGCTCCGGGGCCAACGTCCTGACTTTC	CASSQGSGANVLTF
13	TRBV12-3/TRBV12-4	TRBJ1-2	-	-	TGTGCCAGCAGTTTGAGAGGGGGCTATGGCTACACCTTC	CASSLRGGYGYTF
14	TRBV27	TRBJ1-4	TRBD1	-	TGTGCCAGCAGTTCTGGGACAGGGGCTGAAAAACTGTTTTTT	CASSSGTGAEKLFF
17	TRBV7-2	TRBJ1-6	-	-	TGTGCCAGCAGCTTAATCCCGCCGGGGTTAGGTAATTCACCCCTCCACTTT	CASSLIPPGLGNSPLHF
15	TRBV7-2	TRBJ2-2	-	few	TGTGCCAGCAGCCCCCACCCCAGTAACACCGGGGAGCTGTTTTTT	CASSPHPSNTGELFF
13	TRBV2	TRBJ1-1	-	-	TGTGCCAGCAGCCCCGCGGCGAACACTGAAGCTTTCTTT	CASSPAANTEAFF
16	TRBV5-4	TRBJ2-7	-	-	TGTGCCAGCAGCACCGGTGCAGGGTTTACTGCCTACGAGCAGTACTTC	CASSTGAGFTAYEQYF
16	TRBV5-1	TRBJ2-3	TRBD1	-	TGCGCCAGCAGCCGCTCTGGGACAGGGACGAATAGCGAGCAGTATTTT	CASSRSGTGTNSEQYF
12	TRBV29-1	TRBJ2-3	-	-	TGCAGCGTTGAAGTAAGCACAGATACGCAGTATTTT	CSVEVSTDTQYF
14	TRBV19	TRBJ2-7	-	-	TGTGCCAGTAGTATAGCGGGTGACTCCTACGAGCAGTACTTC	CASSIAGDSYEQYF
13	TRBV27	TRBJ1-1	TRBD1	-	TGTGCCAGCAGGGACAGGCCAAACACTGAAGCTTTCTTT	CASRDRPNTEAFF
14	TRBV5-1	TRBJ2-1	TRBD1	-	TGCGCCAGCAGCACCGGACAGGGACCCAATGAGCAGTTCTTC	CASSTGQGPNEQFF
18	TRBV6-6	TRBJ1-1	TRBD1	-	TGTGCCAGCAGTCCTAGGACCGGGACAGGGGTCGGCAGCACTGAAGCTTTCTTT	CASSPRTGTGVGSTEAFF
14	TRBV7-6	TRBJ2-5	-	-	TGTGCCAGCAGCTTATATCCGGGGGAGGAGACCCAGTACTTC	CASSLYPGEETQYF